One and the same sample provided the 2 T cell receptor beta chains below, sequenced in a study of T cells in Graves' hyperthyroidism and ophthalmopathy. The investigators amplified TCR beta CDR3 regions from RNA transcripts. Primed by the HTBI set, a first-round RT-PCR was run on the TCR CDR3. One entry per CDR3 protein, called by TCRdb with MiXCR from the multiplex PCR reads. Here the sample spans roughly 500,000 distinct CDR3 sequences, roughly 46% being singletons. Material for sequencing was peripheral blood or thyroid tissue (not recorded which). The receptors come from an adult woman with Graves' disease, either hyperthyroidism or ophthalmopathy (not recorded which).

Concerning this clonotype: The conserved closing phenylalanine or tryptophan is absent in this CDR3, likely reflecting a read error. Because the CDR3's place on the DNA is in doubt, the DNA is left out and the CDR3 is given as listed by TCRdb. CDR3 loop: CASSSRSSA. V usage is TRBV5-1 and J usage is TRBJ1-1. The germline V gene encodes CDR1 SGHRS and CDR2 YFSETQ. The CDR3 is 9 amino acids in total, end residues counted.

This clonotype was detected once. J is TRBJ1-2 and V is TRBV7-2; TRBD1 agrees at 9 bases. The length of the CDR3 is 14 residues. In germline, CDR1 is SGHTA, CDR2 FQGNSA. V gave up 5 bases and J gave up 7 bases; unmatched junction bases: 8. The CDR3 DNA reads TGTGCCAGCAGCGTCTACAGGGGGCGAGGTGGCTACACCTTC. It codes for CASSVYRGRGGYTF.